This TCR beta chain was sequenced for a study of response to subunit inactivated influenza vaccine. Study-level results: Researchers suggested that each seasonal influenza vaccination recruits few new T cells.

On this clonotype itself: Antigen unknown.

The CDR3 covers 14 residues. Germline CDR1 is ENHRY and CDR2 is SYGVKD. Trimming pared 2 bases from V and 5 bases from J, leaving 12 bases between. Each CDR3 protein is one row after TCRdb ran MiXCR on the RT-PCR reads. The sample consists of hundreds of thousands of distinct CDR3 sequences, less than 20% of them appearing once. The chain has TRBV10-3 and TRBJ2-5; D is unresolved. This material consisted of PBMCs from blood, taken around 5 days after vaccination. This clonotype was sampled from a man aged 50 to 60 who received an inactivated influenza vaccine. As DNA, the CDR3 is TGTGCCATCAGTGAGGCCGGATCCCGGGAGACCCAGTACTTC. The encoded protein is CAISEAGSRETQYF.